This TCR beta chain was sequenced in a study of beta chain features in type 1 diabetes. Study at large: About 98,000,000 sorted cells were examined across all samples. Regarding the study as a whole: Individuals with type 1 diabetes displayed fewer insertions and more deletions at VDJ junctions. Shorter TCRB CDR3s, moderately but significantly so, marked every one of the four CD4+ subsets in Type 1 diabetes patients. cDNA sequencing could over-represent cells with high TCR expression.

Deletions cut 11 bases from V and 9 bases from J, with 23 bases between. The CDR3 contains 14 residues. Germline CDR1 and CDR2: LNHDA and SQIVND (reference sequence). Note on this clone: Its antigen is currently unknown.

Expressed TCRB transcripts were sequenced, since all the RNA that had been isolated was reverse transcribed. Naive, central memory and regulatory T cell samples yielded around 3.5 million reads on average. The table came from immunoSEQ multiplex PCR; TCRdb's copy has only in-frame clones and leaves some out. The data show roughly 300,000 clones, roughly an eighth seen once. The sequenced material came from naive CD4+ T cells from blood. The TCR was taken from a man between 25 and 39 years old with type 1 diabetes. V and J are TRBV19 and TRBJ2-1, with TRBD2 as a possible D gene (6 bases). CDR3 in amino acids: CASKWGGKDGEQFF. CDR3 sequence (DNA): TGTGCCTCCAAGTGGGGCGGGAAGGATGGTGAGCAGTTCTTC. Complete variable domain (other parts from reference TRBV19 and TRBJ2-1): DGGITQSPKYLFRKEGQNVTLSCEQNLNHDAMYWYRQDPGQGLRLIYYSQIVNDFQKGDIAEGYSVSREKKESFPLTVTSAQKNPTAFYLCASKWGGKDGEQFFGPGTRLTVL.